The next 2 T cell receptor beta chains were all read from a single sample in a study of T-cell reconstitution after alpha-beta-depleted transplantation in children. For TCRbeta, the library was prepared with unique molecular identifiers. TCRdb itself ran the PCR reads through MiXCR, one entry per CDR3 protein. The repertoire consists of about 580,000 distinct CDR3 sequences, with 23% occurring once and the leading ten covering around an eighth. The sequenced sample was PBMCs, mostly from graft donor cells, obtained 360 days after TCRalphabeta/CD19-depleted stem cell transplant. These receptors came from a boy younger than two who had a stem cell transplant for acute myeloid leukemia, so the T cells may come from the graft donor.

The chain carries TRBV7-2 and TRBJ2-3; D could derive from TRBD1 or TRBD2 (5 bases each). The CDR3 loop spans 16 amino acids. Looked up from germline, CDR1 is SGHTA and CDR2 is FQGNSA. V lost 1 base, J lost 4 bases, and 15 bases lay in between. The CDR3 region is CASSLEVGVAADTQYF. DNA for the CDR3: TGTGCCAGCAGCTTAGAGGTGGGGGTGGCCGCAGATACGCAGTATTTT. The variable domain in full, with the rest retrieved from reference TRBV7-2 and TRBJ2-3, is GAGVSQSPSNKVTEKGKDVELRCDPISGHTALYWYRQSLGQGLEFLIYFQGNSAPDKSGLPSDRFSAERTGGSVSTLTIQRTQQEDSAVYLCASSLEVGVAADTQYFGPGTRLTVL.

This clonotype was detected a few times. The J gene is TRBJ2-1, the V gene TRBV7-9; TRBD1 aligns across 8 bases. The V gene's germline CDR1 is SEHNR and CDR2 FQNEAQ (reference sequence). V gave up 0 bases and J gave up 8 bases; unmatched junction bases: 6. CDR3 length: 15 amino acids. CDR3 bases: TGTGCCAGCAGCTTAGCACAGGGGGAATTAGATGAGCAGTTCTTC. Translation gives CASSLAQGELDEQFF.